The 7 T cell receptor beta chains below were found in one sample sequenced in a study of blood T cell repertoires in COVID-19. Using immunoSEQ multiplex PCR, the repertoire was profiled, and TCRdb retains in-frame clones only, with some absent. The top ten clones hold about a tenth of a sample with over 200,000 clones, nearly 90% of them seen once. Material for sequencing was PBMCs or T cells enriched from blood (not recorded which). These receptors all stem from a man aged 25 to 45 who had recovered from COVID-19.

The chain couples TRBV19 to TRBJ2-3, with D possibly matching TRBD1 (5 bases). V lost 8 bases and J lost 7, with 10 bases in between. CDR1 is LNHDA, CDR2 SQIVND, per germline (reference sequence). The CDR3 is 11 residues long. The CDR3, as DNA: TGTGCCAGTTCAGGGTCAAATACGCAGTATTTT. This sequence encodes CASSGSNTQYF. The whole variable domain, filled in from reference TRBV19 and TRBJ2-3, reads DGGITQSPKYLFRKEGQNVTLSCEQNLNHDAMYWYRQDPGQGLRLIYYSQIVNDFQKGDIAEGYSVSREKKESFPLTVTSAQKNPTAFYLCASSGSNTQYFGPGTRLTVL.

This chain links TRBV5-1 with TRBJ1-4, with 9 bases identical to TRBD1. The germline V gene has CDR1 SGHRS and CDR2 YFSETQ. V lost 4 bases, J lost 8 bases, and 9 bases stayed unmatched. The CDR3 is 15 amino acids. CDR3 in DNA: TGCGCCAGCAGCCGACAGGGGGGCGATGAGGAAAAACTGTTTTTT. It is translated as CASSRQGGDEEKLFF.

The J gene is TRBJ1-1, the V gene TRBV9, with a weak D call TRBD1 (6 bases). V gave up 2 bases and J gave up 1 base, with 9 bases separating them. CDR3 size: 14 residues. Germline V gene data show CDR1 as SGDLS and CDR2 as YYNGEE. The CDR3 is CASSVGQQNTEAFF. CDR3 bases: TGTGCCAGCAGCGTTGGACAGCAGAACACTGAAGCTTTCTTT.

The chain joins TRBV9 to TRBJ2-1; 9 positions match TRBD2. V was clipped by 0 bases and J by 4 bases; unmatched bases: 2. CDR3 length: 15 amino acids. Germline loops: CDR1 SGDLS, CDR2 YYNGEE. This chain's CDR3 is CASSVGSGGYNEQFF. CDR3 coding DNA: TGTGCCAGCAGCGTAGGTAGCGGGGGTTACAATGAGCAGTTCTTC.

This clone was found once. The V and J genes are TRBV2 and TRBJ2-5; 8 bases are a match to TRBD1. CDR1 and CDR2 (germline): SNHLY, FYNNEI. V lost 6 bases and J lost 2; bases outside the gene matches: 5. The CDR3 is 14 residues long. Here the CDR3 DNA reads TGTGCCAGCAGGGAGACAGGGGCGCAAGAGACCCAGTACTTC. Its protein is CASRETGAQETQYF.

This clone has a single count. The gene calls are TRBV19 and TRBJ1-5, with D maybe TRBD1 (5 bases). With 2 bases removed from V and 0 bases from J, the gap between germline ends came to 11 bases. The CDR3 loop spans 16 amino acids. CDR1 is LNHDA, CDR2 SQIVND, per germline (reference sequence). The CDR3 DNA reads TGTGCCAGTAGTATATCGACAGTAAATAGCAATCAGCCCCAGCATTTT. Translated, it gives CASSISTVNSNQPQHF.

This rearrangement joins TRBV4-1 to TRBJ2-7; D may be TRBD2 (5 bases). Germline assignment: CDR1 MGHRA and CDR2 YSYEKL. The V end lost 0 bases, the J end lost 4 bases, and 10 bases lay between the germline ends. This CDR3 region has 14 residues. CDR3 in amino acids: CASSQDRAEYEQYF. The CDR3 coding sequence is TGCGCCAGCAGCCAAGATCGAGCGGAGTACGAGCAGTACTTC.